The rows below give T cell receptor beta chains drawn from one sample of a study of T-cell memory formation after mild COVID-19. TCRdb itself ran the 5' RACE reads through MiXCR, one entry per CDR3 protein. The sample records 580,000 or so distinct CDR3 sequences, 15% to 20% being singletons. The sample taken for sequencing was PBMCs or a T cell subset sorted from them (not recorded which). These receptors were obtained from an adult woman who had mild COVID-19 (a few samples of this study predate the infection). Cell type and time point are not known. Both conserved end residues are part of each CDR3. D genes are given only for firm matches. The size entry is marked missing in some rows and otherwise reads once, few, many or a size class.

v_gene: TRBV7-9
abundance: -
len: 14
j_gene: TRBJ2-5
d_gene: -
CDR3nt: TGTGCCAGCAGCTTAGGTCTGGACCGAGAGACCCAGTACTTC
CDR3aa: CASSLGLDRETQYF

v_gene: TRBV19
abundance: few
len: 15
j_gene: TRBJ1-4
d_gene: -
CDR3nt: TGTGCCAGTACCCTTAGGTCAAGGTCTCCTGTGGAACTGTTTTTT
CDR3aa: CASTLRSRSPVELFF

v_gene: TRBV6-5
abundance: few
len: 16
j_gene: TRBJ1-1
d_gene: TRBD1
CDR3nt: TGTGCCAGCAGAACCTTGGGACAGCTTTTGAACACTGAAGCTTTCTTT
CDR3aa: CASRTLGQLLNTEAFF

v_gene: TRBV30
abundance: -
len: 14
j_gene: TRBJ1-2
d_gene: -
CDR3nt: TGTGCCTGGAGTCTACCGGGGACCCCATATGGCTACACCTTC
CDR3aa: CAWSLPGTPYGYTF

v_gene: TRBV2
abundance: many
len: 12
j_gene: TRBJ1-2
d_gene: -
CDR3nt: TGTGCCAGCAGTGGACAGAACTATGGCTACACCTTC
CDR3aa: CASSGQNYGYTF

v_gene: TRBV30
abundance: -
len: 13
j_gene: TRBJ1-1
d_gene: -
CDR3nt: TGTGCCTGGAGCGGACAGAGTAACACTGAATCTTTCTTT
CDR3aa: CAWSGQSNTESFF

v_gene: TRBV24-1
abundance: -
len: 16
j_gene: TRBJ2-5
d_gene: TRBD1
CDR3nt: TGTGCCACCAGTGATGGGGACAGGGGGACGGGAGAGACCCAGTACTTC
CDR3aa: CATSDGDRGTGETQYF

v_gene: TRBV24-1
abundance: -
len: 13
j_gene: TRBJ1-6
d_gene: TRBD1
CDR3nt: TGTGCCGCTGGGGACAGGGGATCATCACCCCTCCACTTT
CDR3aa: CAAGDRGSSPLHF

v_gene: TRBV12-3/TRBV12-4
abundance: many
len: 13
j_gene: TRBJ1-1
d_gene: TRBD1
CDR3nt: TGTGCCAGCAGTCACACAGGGGGCACTGAAGCTTTCTTT
CDR3aa: CASSHTGGTEAFF

v_gene: TRBV19
abundance: few
len: 13
j_gene: TRBJ2-3
d_gene: TRBD1
CDR3nt: TGTGCCAGTAGTAAGGACAGGGGGGATACGCAGTATTTT
CDR3aa: CASSKDRGDTQYF

v_gene: TRBV12-3/TRBV12-4
abundance: few
len: 13
j_gene: TRBJ2-7
d_gene: -
CDR3nt: TGTGCCACCGTCGGGGACGGAACCTACGAGCAGTACTTC
CDR3aa: CATVGDGTYEQYF

v_gene: TRBV2
abundance: -
len: 13
j_gene: TRBJ1-6
d_gene: TRBD1
CDR3nt: TGTGCCAGAACGGGACAGGGTGGTTCACCCCTCCACTTT
CDR3aa: CARTGQGGSPLHF

v_gene: TRBV4-1
abundance: -
len: 16
j_gene: TRBJ2-7
d_gene: TRBD1
CDR3nt: TGCGCCAGCAGCCAGGGAGGACAGGGGATCGGGTACGAGCAGTACTTC
CDR3aa: CASSQGGQGIGYEQYF

v_gene: TRBV6-5
abundance: once
len: 15
j_gene: TRBJ1-5
d_gene: -
CDR3nt: TGTGCCAGCAGCCCGGGGCCGTTGAGCAATCAGCCCCAGCATTTT
CDR3aa: CASSPGPLSNQPQHF

v_gene: TRBV5-1
abundance: -
len: 13
j_gene: TRBJ2-3
d_gene: -
CDR3nt: TGCGCCAGCAGATCGGAGGCAGGGGATACGCAGTATTTT
CDR3aa: CASRSEAGDTQYF

v_gene: TRBV5-1
abundance: many
len: 15
j_gene: TRBJ2-1
d_gene: -
CDR3nt: TGCGCCAGCAGCTTGGTTCAGGGGGAGGGGAATGAGCAGTTCTTC
CDR3aa: CASSLVQGEGNEQFF

v_gene: TRBV12-3/TRBV12-4
abundance: few
len: 16
j_gene: TRBJ1-3
d_gene: -
CDR3nt: TGTGCCAGCAGTTCTGTGACAGGATTCGCTGGAAACACCATATATTTT
CDR3aa: CASSSVTGFAGNTIYF

v_gene: TRBV7-9
abundance: few
len: 15
j_gene: TRBJ1-2
d_gene: -
CDR3nt: TGTGCCAGCAGCCCCCCCCTGGAGATTAACTATGGCTACACCTTC
CDR3aa: CASSPPLEINYGYTF

v_gene: TRBV25-1
abundance: -
len: 15
j_gene: TRBJ2-1
d_gene: TRBD2
CDR3nt: TGTGCCAGCAGTGAGTCAAGCGGGAGCGACAATGAGCAGTTCTTC
CDR3aa: CASSESSGSDNEQFF

v_gene: TRBV4-1
abundance: -
len: 13
j_gene: TRBJ1-3
d_gene: -
CDR3nt: TGCGCCAGCAGCCAAGTTGGGGGAAACACCATATATTTT
CDR3aa: CASSQVGGNTIYF

v_gene: TRBV5-6
abundance: few
len: 13
j_gene: TRBJ1-6
d_gene: -
CDR3nt: TGTGCCAGCAGCTTAGAAGCTGATTCACCCCTCCACTTT
CDR3aa: CASSLEADSPLHF

v_gene: TRBV7-9
abundance: few
len: 15
j_gene: TRBJ2-1
d_gene: -
CDR3nt: TGTGCCAGCAGGGCCGGGACACCTCGAAACTACGAGCAGTTCTTC
CDR3aa: CASRAGTPRNYEQFF

v_gene: TRBV7-2
abundance: -
len: 15
j_gene: TRBJ2-3
d_gene: -
CDR3nt: TGTGCCAGCAGCGTACGGGGATGGGGCACAGATACGCAGTATTTT
CDR3aa: CASSVRGWGTDTQYF

v_gene: TRBV20-1
abundance: -
len: 12
j_gene: TRBJ2-7
d_gene: -
CDR3nt: TGCAGTGCTATGGACCCTCCTTCAACGCAGTACTTC
CDR3aa: CSAMDPPSTQYF

v_gene: TRBV12-3/TRBV12-4
abundance: -
len: 11
j_gene: TRBJ2-3
d_gene: -
CDR3nt: TGTGCCTGTGGGCTAAGAGATACGCAGTATTTT
CDR3aa: CACGLRDTQYF

v_gene: TRBV5-1
abundance: -
len: 18
j_gene: TRBJ2-3
d_gene: TRBD2
CDR3nt: TGCGCCAGCAGCTTGGTAAGGGCTAGCGGGGGCCCGGGAGATACGCAGTATTTT
CDR3aa: CASSLVRASGGPGDTQYF

v_gene: TRBV24-1
abundance: few
len: 15
j_gene: TRBJ1-2
d_gene: -
CDR3nt: TGTGCCACCAGTGACCCCGGGACGGATCCTTATGGCTACACCTTC
CDR3aa: CATSDPGTDPYGYTF

v_gene: TRBV7-2
abundance: once
len: 14
j_gene: TRBJ1-6
d_gene: TRBD1
CDR3nt: TGTGCCAGCAGCGAGAGACAGGGAAGGGCCCCCCTCCACTTT
CDR3aa: CASSERQGRAPLHF

v_gene: TRBV4-3
abundance: -
len: 17
j_gene: TRBJ2-1
d_gene: TRBD2
CDR3nt: TGCGCCAGCAGCCAAGATAGCGGGAGAATTGAGAGGGGTGAGCAGTTCTTC
CDR3aa: CASSQDSGRIERGEQFF

v_gene: TRBV7-3
abundance: -
len: 16
j_gene: TRBJ2-3
d_gene: TRBD2
CDR3nt: TGTGCCAGCAGCTTAAGTCCGGGGGGGAGCACAGATACGCAGTATTTT
CDR3aa: CASSLSPGGSTDTQYF

v_gene: TRBV30
abundance: few
len: 12
j_gene: TRBJ2-3
d_gene: TRBD2
CDR3nt: TGTGCCTGGGGACTAGCAGGAGATACGCAGTATTTT
CDR3aa: CAWGLAGDTQYF

v_gene: TRBV7-3
abundance: -
len: 14
j_gene: TRBJ1-1
d_gene: -
CDR3nt: TGTGCCAGCAGCTCTTCGGGGGGAAGCACTGAAGCTTTCTTT
CDR3aa: CASSSSGGSTEAFF